What follows are 7 T cell receptor beta chains derived from one specimen sequenced in a study of T-cell reconstitution after alpha-beta-depleted transplantation in children. Molecular barcoding with unique molecular identifiers was used for the TCRbeta library. A single record per CDR3 protein comes from TCRdb applying MiXCR to the PCR reads. Among almost 400,000 distinct CDR3 sequences, about 20% were seen once, and the ten largest hold approximately 3.8%. Material: PBMCs from the stem cell graft donor, obtained from the stem cell graft. The receptors originated from a human donor who donated a stem cell graft to a child with acute myeloid leukemia.

This clonotype was seen repeatedly, ten times or more. The chain joins TRBV5-6 to TRBJ2-3; D gene uncertain. The germline V gene encodes CDR1 SGHDT and CDR2 YYEEEE. Trimming cost V 2 bases and J 6 bases, with 4 bases left between them. The CDR3 contains 11 residues. CDR3 sequence reads: CASSFADTQYF. The CDR3 bases are TGTGCCAGCAGCTTCGCTGATACGCAGTATTTT.

This clonotype was counted many times. The V and J genes are TRBV10-3 and TRBJ2-3, with D possibly being TRBD2 (6 bases). The CDR3 contains 15 residues. The germline V gene has CDR1 ENHRY and CDR2 SYGVKD. Trimming left V 10 bases short and J 6 bases short, with 23 bases between. The CDR3 DNA reads TGTGCCACTATATTAAGCGGGTCGGGCGGGGATACGCAGTATTTT. This codes for CATILSGSGGDTQYF.

This clonotype was counted many times. The rearrangement joins TRBV20-1 to TRBJ1-4; 8 nucleotides line up with TRBD1. V lost 3 bases, J lost 3 bases, and 9 bases stayed unmatched. The CDR3 contains 16 residues. Germline assignment: CDR1 DFQATT and CDR2 SNEGSKA (reference sequence). The chain's CDR3 is CSAREGQANSNEKLFF. The CDR3 DNA is TGCAGTGCTAGGGAGGGACAGGCAAACTCTAATGAAAAACTGTTTTTT.

This clonotype was seen only a few times. This rearrangement joins TRBV20-1 to TRBJ2-5; TRBD2 matches 8 bases. The germline gives CDR1 DFQATT, CDR2 SNEGSKA (reference sequence). The length of the CDR3 is 15 residues. V was pared by 3 bases and J by 3 bases, with 9 bases of the junction left unmatched. The CDR3 sequence: CSARTKGLVKETQYF. CDR3 nucleotide sequence: TGCAGTGCTAGGACTAAGGGACTAGTGAAAGAGACCCAGTACTTC.

This clonotype was counted only a few times. The chain carries TRBV28 and TRBJ2-1, with 9 nucleotides matching TRBD2. V lost 2 bases and J lost 9; bases outside the gene matches: 5. The CDR3 has 14 amino acids. Germline V gives CDR1 MDHEN, CDR2 SYDVKM. CDR3 DNA sequence: TGTGCCAGCAGTTTAGGGCGGGAGGGCCGTGAGCAGTTCTTC. This encodes CASSLGREGREQFF.

The chain joins TRBV5-1 to TRBJ2-1; TRBD1 or TRBD2 may be the D gene (5 bases each). The CDR3 sequence is 15 residues long. Germline-derived CDR1 and CDR2 are SGHRS and YFSETQ. V was clipped by 2 bases and J by 5 bases, with 14 bases between them. CDR3 in DNA: TGCGCCAGCAGCTTTAGGGACGACCAGGACAATGAGCAGTTCTTC. Its protein is CASSFRDDQDNEQFF.

This chain uses TRBV5-1 with TRBJ2-2; TRBD2 matches at 7 bases. Germline assignment: CDR1 SGHRS and CDR2 YFSETQ. The junction had 9 bases not matched to a gene; V was cut back by 6 bases and J by 7 bases. CDR3 length: 14 residues. The CDR3 sequence is CASTIIREDGELFF. DNA of the CDR3: TGCGCCAGCACCATAATCCGGGAGGACGGGGAGCTGTTTTTT.